This TCR beta chain is drawn from a study of control samples from healthy donors and cancer patients. This CDR3 has 13 residues. V gave up 5 bases and J gave up 4 bases, with 12 bases separating them. Only in-frame clones appear in the TCRdb table, and some are missing; sequencing was by immunoSEQ multiplex PCR. The data contain about 180,000 clones, roughly 89% of them singletons. The chain combines TRBV12-3 or TRBV12-4 with TRBJ2-7; D unresolved. This clonotype was obtained from a woman aged 45 to 65 in good health. Sequenced material: blood. The CDR3 spells CASSVGSRYEQYF. The CDR3 DNA reads as TGTGCCAGCAGTGTGGGTAGCAGATACGAGCAGTACTTC.